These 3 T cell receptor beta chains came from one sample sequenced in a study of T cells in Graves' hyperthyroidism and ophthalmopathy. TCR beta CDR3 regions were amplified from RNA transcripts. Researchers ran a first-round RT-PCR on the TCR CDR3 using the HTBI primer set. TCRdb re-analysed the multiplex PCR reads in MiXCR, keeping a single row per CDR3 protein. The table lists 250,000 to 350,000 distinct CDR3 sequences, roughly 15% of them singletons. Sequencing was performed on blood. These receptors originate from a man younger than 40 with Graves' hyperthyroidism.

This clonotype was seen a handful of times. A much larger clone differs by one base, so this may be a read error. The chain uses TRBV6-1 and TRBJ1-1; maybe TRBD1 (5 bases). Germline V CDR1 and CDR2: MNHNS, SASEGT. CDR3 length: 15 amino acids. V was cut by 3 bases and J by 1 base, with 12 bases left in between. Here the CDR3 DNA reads TGTGCCAGCAGTGAGCGGGACGGGGGGAACACTGAAGCTTTCTTT. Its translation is CASSERDGGNTEAFF.

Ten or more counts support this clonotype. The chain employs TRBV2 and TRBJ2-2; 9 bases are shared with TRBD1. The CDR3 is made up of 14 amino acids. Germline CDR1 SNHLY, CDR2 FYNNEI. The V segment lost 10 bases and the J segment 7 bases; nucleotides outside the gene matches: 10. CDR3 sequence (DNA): TGTGCCACCCAGGGACAGGGAAGTGGCGGGGAGCTGTTTTTT. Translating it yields CATQGQGSGGELFF.

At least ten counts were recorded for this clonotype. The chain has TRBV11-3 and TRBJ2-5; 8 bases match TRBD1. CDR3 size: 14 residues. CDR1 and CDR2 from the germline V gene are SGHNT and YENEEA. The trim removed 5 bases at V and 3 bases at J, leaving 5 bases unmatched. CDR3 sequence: CASSLRGQEETQYF. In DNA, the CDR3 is TGTGCCAGCAGCCTACGGGGACAGGAAGAGACCCAGTACTTC.